A selection of T cell receptor beta chains follows, all from one sample in a study of OX40 agonist ivuxolimab in advanced cancers. Clones were read by immunoSEQ multiplex PCR, and TCRdb kept only the in-frame ones, dropping some. The table includes more than 30,000 clones, 70% to 90% detected once. Source: CD4+ or CD8+ T cells sorted from blood, taken in a trial of the OX40 agonist ivuxolimab. Source of these receptors: an adult with an advanced solid tumor such as melanoma, head and neck, liver or kidney cancer. Each CDR3 is given with its conserved first and last residue. D genes are given only for firm matches. Clone size is shown for a subset of rows, as once, few, many or a class of expanded clone.

TRBJ1-2,.,TRBV2,few,TGTGCCAGCAGTGAATCCCGTAGTATCTATGGCTACACCTTC,CASSESRSIYGYTF
TRBJ1-2,TRBD1,TRBV5-6,once,TGTGCCAGCAGCCGAGAAGACAGGGACCACGGCTACACCTTC,CASSREDRDHGYTF
TRBJ1-2,.,TRBV29-1,.,TGCAGCGTTGAAGAGGAAGGCAGGGGAGTCTATGGCTACACCTTC,CSVEEEGRGVYGYTF
TRBJ1-4,.,TRBV28,.,TGTGCCAGCAGTTTTGACCGCCAGACGGAAAAACTGTTTTTT,CASSFDRQTEKLFF
TRBJ1-1,TRBD1,TRBV4-2,.,TGTGCCAGCAGCCCGATAACCGGGACAGGGGACACTGAAGCTTTCTTT,CASSPITGTGDTEAFF
TRBJ2-1,.,TRBV7-6,.,TGTGCCAGCAGCGTTGACACCAACAATGAGCAGTTCTTC,CASSVDTNNEQFF
TRBJ2-4,TRBD2,TRBV2,.,TGTGCCAGCAGTCGATGGACTAGCGGGACAAACATTCAGTACTTC,CASSRWTSGTNIQYF
TRBJ1-5,TRBD1,TRBV6-6,.,TGTGCCAGCAATTTACAGGGGCGCAATCAGCCCCAGCATTTT,CASNLQGRNQPQHF
TRBJ2-7,.,TRBV4-2,.,TGTGCCAGCAGCCAAGGTCTTAGACAACTCTCCTACGAGCAGTACTTC,CASSQGLRQLSYEQYF
TRBJ2-1,.,TRBV2,.,TGTGCCAGCAGACAGGGGCCCGGGGGTGAGCAGTTCTTC,CASRQGPGGEQFF
TRBJ2-5,TRBD1,TRBV5-1,.,TGCGCCAGCAGCGCCTCCGGGACAGGGAACCAAGAGACCCAGTACTTC,CASSASGTGNQETQYF
TRBJ2-1,TRBD2,TRBV11-2,once,TGTGCCAGCAGCTTAACACTAGCGGGAGGTTCCTACAATGAGCAGTTCTTC,CASSLTLAGGSYNEQFF
TRBJ2-2,.,TRBV10-3,.,TGTGCCATCAGTGCCGACAGGTTGAGAACCGGGGAGCTGTTTTTT,CAISADRLRTGELFF
TRBJ2-7,.,TRBV5-6,.,TGTGCCAGCAGCTTGCTGGGTAACGAGCAGTACTTC,CASSLLGNEQYF
TRBJ2-1,.,TRBV27,.,TGTGCCAGCAGTTTGAGCGTTAGCGGCTACAATGAGCAGTTCTTC,CASSLSVSGYNEQFF
TRBJ2-7,.,TRBV11-2,.,TGTGCCAGCAGCTTATACAGGGCGTCCTACGAGCAGTACTTC,CASSLYRASYEQYF
TRBJ2-7,TRBD1,TRBV20-1,.,TGCAGTGGTGACAGGGTGGGCGAGCAGTACTTC,CSGDRVGEQYF
TRBJ2-7,.,TRBV25-1,.,TGTGCCAGCAGTGACAGCGGGCCCAAAGACCTCTACGAGCAGTACTTC,CASSDSGPKDLYEQYF
TRBJ2-7,TRBD1,TRBV10-3,.,TGTGCCACCCTCGCGGACAGGGCAAAGAACGAGCAGTACTTC,CATLADRAKNEQYF
TRBJ2-2,.,TRBV11-2,once,TGTGCCAGCAGCTTAATCGGGAACACCGGGGAGCTGTTTTTT,CASSLIGNTGELFF
TRBJ2-1,.,TRBV5-4,few,TGTGCCAGCAGCTTGGATCCTAGGGCCTCCTACAATGAGCAGTTCTTC,CASSLDPRASYNEQFF
TRBJ2-1,.,TRBV4-1,.,TGCGCCAGCAGCCAGAGGACTAAACGGTCCTACAATGAGCAGTTCTTC,CASSQRTKRSYNEQFF
TRBJ2-1,.,TRBV2,once,TGTGCCAGCAGCTACAACAATGAGCAGTTCTTC,CASSYNNEQFF
TRBJ1-1,TRBD1,TRBV27,.,TGTGCCAGCAATAGACAGGGGGGAGACACTGAAGCTTTCTTT,CASNRQGGDTEAFF
TRBJ2-3,.,TRBV5-1,.,TGCGCCAGCAGCCTCACTAGCAGCGGCCCAGATACGCAGTATTTT,CASSLTSSGPDTQYF
TRBJ1-6,TRBD1,TRBV6-5,.,TGTGCCAGCAGTTACGGTCGCCAGGGGGCTACACCCCTCCACTTT,CASSYGRQGATPLHF
TRBJ2-4,.,TRBV19,.,TGTGCCAGTAGTATATGGGGGATTCAGTACTTC,CASSIWGIQYF
TRBJ2-1,TRBD1,TRBV7-2,.,TGTGCCAGCAGCGCACGACAGGGAGCCTACAATGAGCAGTTCTTC,CASSARQGAYNEQFF
TRBJ2-3,.,TRBV5-1,few,TGCGCCAGCAGCTTGGACCCTGTTTCCTCATTTGGAGATACGCAGTATTTT,CASSLDPVSSFGDTQYF
TRBJ2-7,.,TRBV11-3,.,TGTGCCAGCAGCCCCGGTTGGGGGGTCTACGAGCAGTACTTC,CASSPGWGVYEQYF
TRBJ2-1,.,TRBV15,.,TGTGCCACCAGCAGAGATCGGGGAGGACTCGGTGAGCAGTTCTTC,CATSRDRGGLGEQFF
TRBJ2-1,TRBD2,TRBV7-7,.,TGTGCTAGCAGCGGGGGACTAGCGGCTTACAATGAGCAGTTCTTC,CASSGGLAAYNEQFF
TRBJ1-1,.,TRBV19,.,TGTGCCAGTAGTCGACAGGCCCTCAGTGAAGCTTTCTTT,CASSRQALSEAFF
TRBJ1-1,.,TRBV6-5,.,TGTGCCAGCAGTTACGGGAGGGAAACTGAAGCTTTCTTT,CASSYGRETEAFF